The clone carrying this T cell receptor beta chain was observed many times. Its specificity is unknown. Germline V gives CDR1 DFQATT, CDR2 SNEGSKA (reference sequence). There are 13 residues in the CDR3. V lost 0 bases, J lost 2 bases, and 8 bases lay in between. The data derive from a study of T cells in Graves' hyperthyroidism and ophthalmopathy. General study results and limits: Within blood appeared most thyroid clonotypes that had expanded above 0.001.

Each ophthalmopathy patient scored at least 3 on the Clinical Activity Score and at least 4 on NOSPECS grade, with duration under 3 months. For the diagnoses, clinical symptoms, serum thyroxine and TRAb, thyroid ultrasound and orbital computed tomography were used. From approximately 9.1 ml of fresh peripheral blood, PBMCs were isolated. RNA transcripts were the template for amplifying TCR beta CDR3 regions. HTBI primers were employed in a first-round RT-PCR of the TCR CDR3. TCRdb re-derived calls from the multiplex PCR reads in MiXCR, one entry per CDR3 protein. Here the sample spans more than 350,000 distinct CDR3 sequences, around 15% being singletons.

This sequence originates from a woman in her sixties with Graves' ophthalmopathy. The chain links TRBV20-1 to TRBJ2-7; no firm D call. Sequenced: blood. As DNA, the CDR3 is TGCAGTGCTAGAGATCGTCAGGCCTACGAGCAGTACTTC. Protein product: CSARDRQAYEQYF.